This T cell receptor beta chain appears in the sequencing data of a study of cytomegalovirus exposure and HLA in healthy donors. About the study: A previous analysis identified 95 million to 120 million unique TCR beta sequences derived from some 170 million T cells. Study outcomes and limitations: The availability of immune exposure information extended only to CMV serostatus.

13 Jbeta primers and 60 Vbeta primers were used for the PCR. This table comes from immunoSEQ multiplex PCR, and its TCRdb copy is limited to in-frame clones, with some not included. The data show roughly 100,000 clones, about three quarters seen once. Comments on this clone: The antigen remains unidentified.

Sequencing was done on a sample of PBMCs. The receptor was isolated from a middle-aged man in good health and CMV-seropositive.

CDR3 nucleotides: TGCGCCAGCAGTGAGTGGGGGACAGTGGATGAAGCTTTCTTT. As protein: CASSEWGTVDEAFF. The V call is TRBV10-2, the J call TRBJ1-1, with 7 bases lining up with TRBD1. Germline assignment: CDR1 WSHSY and CDR2 SAAADI. This CDR3 region has 14 residues. With V trimmed by 1 base and J by 7 bases, 6 bases remained unmatched.